This T cell receptor (beta chain) was recovered during a study of PD-L1 blockade in urothelial cancer. Study details: Twenty-five of 29 patients were men who had bladder-origin urothelial cancer. The median T cell count in blood samples was more than 110,000. Each participant's history included 0 to 3 prior chemotherapy regimens.

Stated time point: pretreatment peripheral blood. This CDR3 is built from 15 residues. Trimming took off 6 bases at V and 5 bases at J, with 14 bases between the two ends. The germline V gene encodes CDR1 SNHLY and CDR2 FYNNEI. Worth noting for this clone: Other DNA sequences in the sample encode the same CDR3.

Measured with immunoSEQ multiplex PCR; TCRdb has only the in-frame clones, and not every one. This table has 50,000 or so clones, approximately 80% appearing once. This receptor was identified in a man in his fifties or sixties with urothelial cancer. This chain connects TRBV2 to TRBJ2-6, with a tentative D call TRBD2 (6 bases). This material consisted of PBMCs, taken around atezolizumab (anti-PD-L1) treatment. CDR3 sequence: CASRGRGDWANVLTF. The CDR3 DNA follows: TGTGCCAGCAGGGGACGTGGGGACTGGGCCAACGTCCTGACTTTC.